The entry that follows covers one TCR beta chain sequence. Germline values: CDR1 MNHNS, CDR2 SASEGT. Trimming cost V 5 bases and J 6 bases, with 19 bases left between them. The CDR3 runs 15 residues. This specimen belongs to a study of T cells in Graves' hyperthyroidism and ophthalmopathy. TCR beta CDR3 regions were amplified from RNA. Initially, a first-round RT-PCR of the TCR CDR3 employed the HTBI primer set. Via MiXCR, TCRdb re-called the multiplex PCR reads, giving one row per CDR3 protein. Found here are 730,000 or so distinct CDR3 sequences, 18% of them singletons; the top ten hold around 15%. Thyroid ultrasound and orbital computed tomography, with clinical symptoms and serum thyroxine and TRAb, informed diagnoses. The authors obtained PBMCs from roughly 9.7 ml of fresh peripheral blood.

The origin of this receptor is a woman between 50 and 59 years old with Graves' hyperthyroidism that later progressed to Graves' ophthalmopathy. The V call is TRBV6-1, the J call TRBJ1-2; a weak D match, TRBD1 (5 bases). The sequenced sample was blood. The chain's CDR3 is CASSLGRPMINGYTF. In DNA, the CDR3 is TGTGCCAGCAGTTTGGGACGGCCAATGATCAATGGCTACACCTTC.